This is a list of T cell receptor beta chains from one sample in a study of T-cell reconstitution after alpha-beta-depleted transplantation in children. TCRdb itself ran the PCR reads through MiXCR, one entry per CDR3 protein. This table has roughly 500,000 distinct CDR3 sequences, around an eighth appearing once. The sequencing used PBMCs from the stem cell graft donor, collected from the stem cell graft. All receptors derive from a human donor who donated a stem cell graft to a child with combined immunodeficiency. Each CDR3 is given with its conserved first and last residue. Fields, in order: V gene, J gene, D gene, clone size, CDR3 DNA, CDR3 protein. D genes are given only for firm matches. For some rows the clone size is stated as once, few or many, or as a class when expanded; others skip it.

V: TRBV12-3/TRBV12-4; J: TRBJ2-7; D: TRBD2; size: few; DNA: TGTGCCAGCAGCTCGGGACTAGCGGGAGCTCAAGAGCAGTACTTC; CDR3: CASSSGLAGAQEQYF
V: TRBV3-1; J: TRBJ2-1; D: -; size: -; DNA: TGTGCCAGCAGCCAATCGCGGCTGCAGCATGAGCAGTTCTTC; CDR3: CASSQSRLQHEQFF
V: TRBV9; J: TRBJ1-2; D: TRBD1; size: few; DNA: TGTGCCAGCAGAGATACAAGGACAGGTTCAGCTAACTATGGCTACACCTTC; CDR3: CASRDTRTGSANYGYTF
V: TRBV5-1; J: TRBJ1-2; D: -; size: few; DNA: TGCGCCAGCAGCTACTGGGCTCCCATCCCGGAGATCTATGGCTACACCTTC; CDR3: CASSYWAPIPEIYGYTF
V: TRBV6-1; J: TRBJ1-5; D: TRBD1; size: -; DNA: TGTGCCAGCAGTCCCGACAGGGGGCATATTCAGCCCCGGCATTTT; CDR3: CASSPDRGHIQPRHF
V: TRBV29-1; J: TRBJ2-7; D: TRBD1; size: few; DNA: TGCAGCGTTGAAGAACGGATTTTGAAGCCGGGACAGGCTTTCTACGAGCAGTACTTC; CDR3: CSVEERILKPGQAFYEQYF
V: TRBV12-3/TRBV12-4; J: TRBJ2-1; D: TRBD2; size: many; DNA: TGTGCCACCTCGATAGCGGGGTACAATGAGCAGTTCTTC; CDR3: CATSIAGYNEQFF
V: TRBV12-3/TRBV12-4; J: TRBJ2-1; D: TRBD2; size: -; DNA: TGTGCCAGCAGCTCACGACTAGCGGGGGCCCCCAATGAGCAGTTCTTC; CDR3: CASSSRLAGAPNEQFF
V: TRBV20-1; J: TRBJ2-7; D: TRBD2; size: -; DNA: TGCAGTGCCAAAGCGGTAGCGGGAGGGGGGTACGAGCAGTACTTC; CDR3: CSAKAVAGGGYEQYF
V: TRBV24-1; J: TRBJ2-3; D: -; size: few; DNA: TGTGCCACCAGTTTGGGGAGCGGTTTCACAGATACGCAGTATTTT; CDR3: CATSLGSGFTDTQYF
V: TRBV6-2/TRBV6-3; J: TRBJ2-7; D: -; size: -; DNA: TGTGCCAGCAGTTACTCGAGAACCAGGGGGGTCTACGAGCAGTACTTC; CDR3: CASSYSRTRGVYEQYF
V: TRBV6-2/TRBV6-3; J: TRBJ2-1; D: TRBD2; size: few; DNA: TGTGCCAGCAGAGTGGGACTAGCGGATTACAATGAGCAGTTCTTC; CDR3: CASRVGLADYNEQFF
V: TRBV12-3/TRBV12-4; J: TRBJ2-1; D: -; size: many; DNA: TGTGCCAGCAGCGAGACTCAGGGTTCTGAGCAGTTCTTC; CDR3: CASSETQGSEQFF
V: TRBV7-9; J: TRBJ2-7; D: -; size: few; DNA: TGTGCCAGCAGCCTTATTGGACCCGGATTGGCCTACGAGCAGTACTTC; CDR3: CASSLIGPGLAYEQYF
V: TRBV12-3/TRBV12-4; J: TRBJ2-1; D: -; size: many; DNA: TGTGCCAGCACCACGGAGTTCTCCTACAATGAGCAGTTCTTC; CDR3: CASTTEFSYNEQFF
V: TRBV4-3; J: TRBJ2-1; D: TRBD2; size: few; DNA: TGCGCCAGCAGCCCCGGTAGCGGGAGGGCCAATGAGCAGTTCTTC; CDR3: CASSPGSGRANEQFF